The 12 T cell receptor beta chains listed next were all sequenced from one sample in a study of T cell clonality in common variable immunodeficiency. Profiled with immunoSEQ multiplex PCR; TCRdb holds only in-frame clones, not every one. Altogether tens of thousands of clones were found in the sample, and no singletons occur. Sample: peripheral blood mononuclear cells. The receptors were gathered from a person aged 18 to 70 in good health.

Many counts were recorded for this clone. At one end the junction does not follow the germline gene, possibly because of a read error. The sequenced part of the CDR3 DNA is TGCGCCAGCAGCCCGCTAGCGGGTGGCTCCTACGAG. Translating gives CASSPLAGGSYE. The CDR3 as a whole reads CASSPLAGGSYEQYF. The J gene is TRBJ2-7, the V gene TRBV4-2; 8 bases line up with TRBD2. From the germline J gene comes the end of the CDR3, since the read stops 3 residues before it. The CDR3 has 15 residues. The germline CDR1 and CDR2 sequences are LGHNA and YNFKEQ.

This clone was seen more than once but under ten times. The sequence runs out 3 residues before the end of the CDR3; the remainder is reconstructed from the germline J gene. V gene TRBV7-8 combines with J gene TRBJ1-3; 8 positions match TRBD1. This CDR3 is built from 17 residues. V shed 3 bases and J 0 bases; nucleotides not matched to a gene: 7. The germline V gene has CDR1 SGHVS and CDR2 FQNEAQ. Here the CDR3 reads CASSLRQGSFSGNTIYF. The DNA read from the CDR3 is TGTGCCAGCAGCTTGAGACAGGGGAGCTTCTCTGGAAACACC.

This clone has just a few counts. The sequence runs out 3 residues before the end of the CDR3; the remainder is reconstructed from the germline J gene. The chain uses TRBV6-2 or TRBV6-3 and TRBJ1-2, with unresolved D. The CDR3 consists of 12 residues. Germline V lookup: CDR1 MNHEY, CDR2 SVGEGT. The CDR3 sequence: CASSTSSRGYTF. The CDR3 bases that were read are TGTGCCAGCAGTACTTCCTCGAGAGGG.

This clone has at least ten counts. The DNA read from the CDR3 is TGTGCCAGCAGCCTAGGGTGGGACTTAGAGGGCCAAGAGACC. Its protein is CASSLGWDLEGQET. The complete CDR3 reads CASSLGWDLEGQETQYF. The chain employs TRBV4-2 and TRBJ2-5; tentative D call: TRBD2 (6 bases). With the read ending 3 residues before the CDR3 end, the germline J gene is used to fill in that end. Germline V gives CDR1 LGHNA, CDR2 YNFKEQ. The V gene lost 4 bases and the J gene lost 1 base, with 19 bases spanning the gap. The CDR3 spans 17 residues.

This clone was counted ten times or more. The CDR3 extends 3 residues past the end of the read, so its final part is completed from the germline J gene. This chain links TRBV11-2 with TRBJ1-5; D might be TRBD1 (6 bases). Germline assignment: CDR1 SGHAT and CDR2 FQNNGV. V gave up 1 base and J gave up 2 bases, with 6 bases separating them. The CDR3 has 14 amino acids. Incomplete CDR3 DNA: TGTGCCAGCAGCTTAGGACAGGGCAATCAGCCC. This gives the protein CASSLGQGNQP. The CDR3 in its entirety is CASSLGQGNQPQHF. The complete variable domain, with remaining parts taken from reference TRBV11-2 and TRBJ1-5, reads EAGVAQSPRYKIIEKRQSVAFWCNPISGHATLYWYQQILGQGPKLLIQFQNNGVVDDSQLPKDRFSAERLKGVDSTLKIQPAKLEDSAVYLCASSLGQGNQPQHFGDGTRLSIL.

This clone was seen repeatedly, ten times or more. The read halts 3 residues ahead of the CDR3 end, with the missing end drawn from the germline J gene. The V gene is TRBV5-1, the J gene TRBJ2-7; 9 nucleotides align to TRBD1. This CDR3 has 15 residues. Germline CDR1 reads SGHRS; CDR2 reads YFSETQ. Germline trimming cut 3 bases from V and 4 bases from J; bases unmatched to any gene: 8. The DNA read from the CDR3 is TGCGCCAGCAGCTGGACCGGGACAGGGTGGTACGAG. Translated: CASSWTGTGWYE. Given in full, the CDR3 is CASSWTGTGWYEQYF.

This clone was detected ten times or more. The read halts 3 residues ahead of the CDR3 end, with the missing end drawn from the germline J gene. The chain links TRBV19 to TRBJ1-2; weak D call: TRBD1 (6 bases). Germline V gene lookup returns CDR1 LNHDA and CDR2 SQIVND (reference sequence). This CDR3 region has 14 residues. CDR3 amino acids: CGTRTEAPRDGYTF. The sequenced part of the CDR3 DNA is TGTGGGACGAGGACAGAAGCCCCTAGAGATGGC.

This clone was observed at least ten times. The read falls 3 residues short of the CDR3 end, and the missing part is taken from the germline J gene. The gene calls are TRBV20-1 and TRBJ1-2, with TRBD1 matching 8 bases. Unmatched junction bases numbered 2, after V lost 4 bases and J lost 1 base. The germline gives CDR1 DFQATT, CDR2 SNEGSKA (reference sequence). The CDR3 spans 13 residues. The CDR3 protein is CSANGQGNYGYTF. The sequenced CDR3 bases are TGCAGTGCTAACGGACAGGGTAACTATGGC.

This clone was counted ten times or more. The read comes to an end 3 residues before the CDR3 does, leaving the germline J gene to fill in the end. This chain connects TRBV9 to TRBJ2-5; the D gene is possibly TRBD1 (5 bases). Germline CDR1 is SGDLS and CDR2 is YYNGEE. V was trimmed by 1 base and J by 4 bases, leaving 11 bases between them. This CDR3 is 14 amino acids long. CDR3 DNA (partial): TGTGCCAGCAGCGTAACCCCCAGGGCAGAGACC. The encoded protein is CASSVTPRAET. The whole CDR3 reads CASSVTPRAETQYF.

This clone was counted at least ten times. The CDR3 end is not reached by the read, which stops 3 residues before it; the germline J gene fills it in. The genes are TRBV7-2 and TRBJ2-1; D ambiguous. The CDR3 contains 11 residues. CDR1 is SGHTA and CDR2 is FQGNSA in the germline V gene. V was shortened by 11 bases and J by 7 bases, with 12 bases between the two germline ends. CDR3 DNA, as far as it was read: TGTGCCGAAGGGCCGTGGAATGAG. The encoded protein is CAEGPWNE. The entire CDR3 sequence reads CAEGPWNEQFF.

This clone was seen repeatedly, ten times or more. The DNA ends 3 residues before the CDR3 does, and the rest of the CDR3 is filled in from the germline J gene. This chain uses TRBV10-3 with TRBJ2-3, with 10 bases that match TRBD2. The CDR3 has 17 residues. Germline CDR1 is ENHRY and CDR2 is SYGVKD. Trimming at V came to 1 base and at J to 6 bases, leaving 10 bases not matched to a gene. The CDR3: CAISELAGGTTLDTQYF. The CDR3 bases that were read are TGTGCCATCAGTGAGTTAGCGGGAGGAACTACGCTTGATACG.

For this clone: The read terminates 3 residues ahead of where the CDR3 ends, so the germline J gene completes it. J is TRBJ1-1 and V is TRBV18, with D uncertain. The CDR3 is 12 residues long. In germline, CDR1 is KGHSH, CDR2 LQKENI. Trimming removed 5 bases from V and 2 bases from J, with 6 bases in between. The CDR3 sequence is CASSTTNTEAFF. Partial CDR3 DNA: TGTGCCAGCTCAACAACCAACACTGAA.